This TCR beta chain was captured by sequencing in a study of radiotherapy plus CTLA-4 blockade in lung cancer. Overall study context: Among all patients, about 19% showed objective responses, while 30% to 35% had disease control. Study-level results: In blood, tumor-derived TCR clones expanded after radiotherapy plus ipilimumab. Best predicting response, reportedly, were early blood T cell clone dynamics, with interferon-beta.

This CDR3 has 15 amino acids. Germline CDR1 reads SGHRS; CDR2 reads YFSETQ. Trimming shortened V by 0 bases and J by 3 bases, and 13 bases separated the two germline ends. Patients had chemo-refractory metastatic non-small-cell lung cancer and received focal radiation plus CTLA-4 blockade that used ipilimumab. On this clone: Its antigen is undetermined.

Only in-frame clones appear in the TCRdb table, and some are missing; sequencing was by immunoSEQ multiplex PCR. The table has tens of thousands of clones, about 80% seen once. This receptor was identified in a human donor with non-small cell lung cancer that progressed on radiotherapy plus ipilimumab. The chain combines TRBV5-1 with TRBJ2-7, with a possible D match to TRBD2 (5 bases). The sample was peripheral blood, taken from a patient treated with radiotherapy plus ipilimumab. CDR3 region: CASSLGPGRDYEQYF. DNA for the CDR3: TGCGCCAGCAGCTTGGGCCCGGGAAGGGACTACGAGCAGTACTTC.